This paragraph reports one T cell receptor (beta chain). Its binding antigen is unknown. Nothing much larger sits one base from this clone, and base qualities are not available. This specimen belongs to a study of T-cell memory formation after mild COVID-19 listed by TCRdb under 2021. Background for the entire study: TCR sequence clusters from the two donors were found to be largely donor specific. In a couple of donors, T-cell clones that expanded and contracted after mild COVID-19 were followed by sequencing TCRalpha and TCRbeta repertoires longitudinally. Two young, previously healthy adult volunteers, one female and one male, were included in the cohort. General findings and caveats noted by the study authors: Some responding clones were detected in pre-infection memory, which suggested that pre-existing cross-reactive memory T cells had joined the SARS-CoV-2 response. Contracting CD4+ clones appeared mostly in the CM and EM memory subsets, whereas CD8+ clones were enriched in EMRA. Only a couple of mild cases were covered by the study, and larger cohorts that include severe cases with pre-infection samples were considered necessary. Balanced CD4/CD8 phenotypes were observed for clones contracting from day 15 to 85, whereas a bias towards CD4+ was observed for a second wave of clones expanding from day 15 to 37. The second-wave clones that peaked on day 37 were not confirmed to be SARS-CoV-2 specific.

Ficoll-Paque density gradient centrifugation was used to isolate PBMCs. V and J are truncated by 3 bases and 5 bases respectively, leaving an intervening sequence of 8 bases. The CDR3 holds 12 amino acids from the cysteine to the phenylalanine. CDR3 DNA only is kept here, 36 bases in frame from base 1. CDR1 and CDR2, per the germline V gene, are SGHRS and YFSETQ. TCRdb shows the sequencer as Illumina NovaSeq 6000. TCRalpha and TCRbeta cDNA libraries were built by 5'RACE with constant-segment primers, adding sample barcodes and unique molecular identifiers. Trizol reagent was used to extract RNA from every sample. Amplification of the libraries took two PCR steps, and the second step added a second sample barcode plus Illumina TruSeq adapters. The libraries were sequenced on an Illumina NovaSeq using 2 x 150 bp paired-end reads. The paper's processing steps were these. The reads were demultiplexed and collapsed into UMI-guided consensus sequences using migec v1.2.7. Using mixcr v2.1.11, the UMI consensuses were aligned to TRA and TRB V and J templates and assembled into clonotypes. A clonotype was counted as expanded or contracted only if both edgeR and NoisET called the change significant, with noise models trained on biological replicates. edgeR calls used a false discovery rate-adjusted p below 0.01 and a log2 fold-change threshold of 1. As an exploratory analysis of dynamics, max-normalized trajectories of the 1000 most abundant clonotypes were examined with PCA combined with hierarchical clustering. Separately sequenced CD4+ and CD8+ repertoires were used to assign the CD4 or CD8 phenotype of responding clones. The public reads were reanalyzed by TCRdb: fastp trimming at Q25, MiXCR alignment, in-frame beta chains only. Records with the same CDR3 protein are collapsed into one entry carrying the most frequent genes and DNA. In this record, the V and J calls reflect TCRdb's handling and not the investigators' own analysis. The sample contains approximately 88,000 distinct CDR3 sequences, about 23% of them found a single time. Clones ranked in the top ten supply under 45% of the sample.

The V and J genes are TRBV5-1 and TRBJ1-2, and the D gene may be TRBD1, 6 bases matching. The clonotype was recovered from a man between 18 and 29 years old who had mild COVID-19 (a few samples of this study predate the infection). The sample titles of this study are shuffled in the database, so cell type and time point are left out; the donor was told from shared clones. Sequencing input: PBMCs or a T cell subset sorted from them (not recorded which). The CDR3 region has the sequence CASSSGEYGYTF. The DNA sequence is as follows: TGCGCCAGCAGCTCAGGGGAGTATGGCTACACCTTC.